The T cell receptor (beta chain) described here comes from a study of shared clonotypes between healthy human individuals. Trimming took 2 bases from V and 5 from J, leaving 10 bases between them. The CDR3 totals 13 residues. Germline V gene lookup returns CDR1 SGHRS and CDR2 YFSETQ. When replicate PCRs were run on unsorted PBMC, they used approximately 300 ng DNA, 30,000 to 35,000 T cell genomes. Original analysis: Junction-only sequences without quality scores came from ImmunoSEQ, so filtering differed. Only in-frame clones appear in the TCRdb table, and some are missing; sequencing was by immunoSEQ multiplex PCR. That table supplies the V and J calls and clone size; D and trimming were determined from the DNA. The table includes about 490,000 clones, roughly 85% detected once. HIV-negative, healthy adults without recent acute infections or vaccinations were the donors. Whole-study findings and limits: Sampling involved blood alone; tissue repertoires likely differ.

Ten or more counts support this clone. Its antigen remains unidentified. J is TRBJ2-5 and V is TRBV5-1, with TRBD1 as a possible D gene (6 bases). The sample taken for sequencing was PBMCs. The receptor was derived from a woman aged 40 to 50 in good health. Some clones in this sample may be carry-over from other donors' samples. CDR3 sequence: CASSFNRVETQYF. Written as DNA, the CDR3 is TGCGCCAGCAGCTTTAACAGGGTGGAGACCCAGTACTTC.